Shown below are 29 T cell receptor beta chains from a single sample sequenced in a study of T cell responses to AZD1222 COVID-19 vaccine. TCRdb's copy holds only in-frame clones and misses some; the assay was immunoSEQ multiplex PCR. This table has 100,000 to 120,000 clones, around 81% appearing once. The specimen comprised peripheral blood, sampled on day 0 of AZD1222 vaccination. Source of these receptors: an adult in good health.

In its sample, this clone was seen a few times. The CDR3 DNA follows: TGTGCCAGCAGCAGACCGCTCGACAGGTCTAGCAATCAGCCCCAGCATTTT. It is translated as CASSRPLDRSSNQPQHF. The chain recombines TRBV21-1 with TRBJ1-5; TRBD1 is the table's D call and was not checked against the DNA. TRBV21-1 represents a pseudogene. The CDR3 length is 17 residues.

The chain uses TRBV6-5 and TRBJ1-2; D remains unclear. CDR3 length: 14 amino acids. V was pared by 0 bases and J by 7 bases, with 12 bases between. Germline V lookup: CDR1 MNHEY, CDR2 SVGAGI. The CDR3 here is CASSYSSKSPGYTF. The DNA of the CDR3 is TGTGCCAGCAGTTACTCTTCTAAGTCGCCTGGCTACACCTTC.

This clone has more than one count but fewer than ten. The chain employs TRBV7-9 and TRBJ2-3; 7 bases match TRBD2. Germline loops: CDR1 SEHNR, CDR2 FQNEAQ (reference sequence). The CDR3 spans 14 residues. The V and J ends lost 3 bases and 7 bases, in that order; junction bases with no gene match: 7. CDR3 sequence reads: CASSFMTSSNTQYF. For the CDR3, the DNA is TGTGCCAGCAGCTTTATGACTAGCTCGAATACGCAGTATTTT. The whole variable domain, remainder taken from reference TRBV7-9 and TRBJ2-3, is DTGVSQNPRHKITKRGQNVTFRCDPISEHNRLYWYRQTLGQGPEFLTYFQNEAQLEKSRLLSDRFSAERPKGSFSTLEIQRTEQGDSAMYLCASSFMTSSNTQYFGPGTRLTVL.

The genes are TRBV6-5 and TRBJ1-4; TRBD1 is a possible D gene (5 bases). Trimming cost V 2 bases and J 10 bases, with 14 bases left between them. This CDR3 is 14 amino acids long. The germline V gene encodes CDR1 MNHEY and CDR2 SVGAGI. The CDR3 protein is CASSYSQGEPKLFF. The CDR3 coding sequence is TGTGCCAGCAGTTACAGCCAGGGAGAACCAAAACTGTTTTTT.

The chain uses TRBV28 and TRBJ1-1, with 11 bases lining up with TRBD1. V lost 6 bases and J lost 6; bases outside the gene matches: 6. This CDR3 contains 14 residues. CDR1 is MDHEN, CDR2 SYDVKM, per germline. The CDR3 DNA is TGTGCCAGCAGGGGGGACAGGGGGATCGCTGAAGCTTTCTTT. Its protein product is CASRGDRGIAEAFF.

The chain couples TRBV7-8 to TRBJ1-4; maybe TRBD1 (5 bases). V was cut by 1 base and J by 3 bases, with 9 bases left in between. This CDR3 comprises 15 residues. Germline V CDR1 and CDR2: SGHVS, FQNEAQ. In DNA, the CDR3 is TGTGCCAGCAGCTTAGTCCGGGACCCTAATGAAAAACTGTTTTTT. Residues: CASSLVRDPNEKLFF. The variable domain in full, completed from reference TRBV7-8 and TRBJ1-4, reads GAGVSQSPRYKVAKRGQDVALRCDPISGHVSLFWYQQALGQGPEFLTYFQNEAQLDKSGLPSDRFFAERPEGSVSTLKIQRTQQEDSAVYLCASSLVRDPNEKLFFGSGTQLSVL.

This rearrangement joins TRBV6-5 to TRBJ1-1, with D unresolved. V was pared by 7 bases and J by 3 bases, with 12 bases between. The CDR3 spans 13 residues. Germline CDR1 is MNHEY and CDR2 is SVGAGI. The CDR3 DNA reads TGTGCCAGCACTTTTAGCGAGTACACTGAAGCTTTCTTT. Translating gives CASTFSEYTEAFF.

With regard to this clone: This sample also contains other DNA sequences that code for the same CDR3. J is TRBJ1-4 and V is TRBV5-8, with D possibly matching TRBD1 (6 bases). In germline, CDR1 is SGHTS, CDR2 YDEGEE. The CDR3 sequence is 13 residues long. V lost 4 bases and J 4 bases, leaving 8 bases between the germline ends. CDR3 DNA sequence: TGTGCCAGCAGCGGGGGCCTTAATGAAAAACTGTTTTTT. Protein product: CASSGGLNEKLFF. The full variable domain, rest sourced from reference TRBV5-8 and TRBJ1-4, is EAGVTQSPTHLIKTRGQQATLRCSPISGHTSVYWYQQALGLGLQFLLWYDEGEERNRGNFPPRFSGRQFPNYSSELNVNALELEDSALYLCASSGGLNEKLFFGSGTQLSVL.

V gene TRBV7-8 combines with J gene TRBJ2-5, with a weak D call TRBD2 (6 bases). The CDR3 extends over 16 amino acids. The V gene lost 5 bases and the J gene lost 6 bases, with 22 bases spanning the gap. CDR1 is SGHVS, CDR2 FQNEAQ, per germline. CDR3 protein: CASSILPGLAGKTQYF. CDR3 in DNA: TGTGCCAGCAGCATACTCCCCGGACTGGCGGGGAAGACCCAGTACTTC.

The chain uses TRBV28 and TRBJ1-2; 8 positions agree with TRBD1. Germline V gives CDR1 MDHEN, CDR2 SYDVKM. Trimming at V came to 7 bases and at J to 8 bases, leaving 9 bases not matched to a gene. CDR3 length: 13 residues. The CDR3 is CASTRIRQGGYTF. Written as DNA, the CDR3 is TGTGCCAGCACCCGAATCAGACAGGGGGGCTACACCTTC.

This clone was seen just once. The CDR3 region is CASSTIFRTGRSTGELFF. The CDR3 DNA is TGTGCCAGCAGCACAATTTTTCGGACAGGGAGGAGCACCGGGGAGCTGTTTTTT. The chain combines TRBV11-2 with TRBJ2-2, with 8 nucleotides matching TRBD1. V dropped 5 bases and J dropped 4; count of bases not matched to a gene: 15. CDR3 length: 18 residues. Germline V gene lookup returns CDR1 SGHAT and CDR2 FQNNGV. Complete variable domain (other parts from reference TRBV11-2 and TRBJ2-2): EAGVAQSPRYKIIEKRQSVAFWCNPISGHATLYWYQQILGQGPKLLIQFQNNGVVDDSQLPKDRFSAERLKGVDSTLKIQPAKLEDSAVYLCASSTIFRTGRSTGELFFGEGSRLTVL.

J is TRBJ2-7 and V is TRBV6-2 or TRBV6-3; D gene uncertain. V was trimmed by 2 bases and J by 6 bases, leaving 11 bases between them. The CDR3 runs to 13 residues. CDR1 MNHEY and CDR2 SVGEGT come from the germline V gene. The chain's CDR3 is CASSYIRFSEQYF. CDR3 DNA sequence: TGTGCCAGCAGTTACATTAGGTTCTCCGAGCAGTACTTC.

The chain couples TRBV7-2 to TRBJ2-3, with D perhaps TRBD2 (6 bases). Germline loops: CDR1 SGHTA, CDR2 FQGNSA. Deletions cut 6 bases from V and 0 bases from J, with 13 bases between. The CDR3 consists of 15 residues. CDR3: CASRGGPSSTDTQYF. CDR3 sequence (DNA): TGTGCCAGCAGGGGGGGACCCTCTAGCACAGATACGCAGTATTTT.

The chain combines TRBV18 with TRBJ1-4, with a possible D match to TRBD1 (6 bases). The CDR3 sequence is 16 residues long. The V gene lost 4 bases and the J gene lost 8 bases, with 20 bases spanning the gap. Germline assignment: CDR1 KGHSH and CDR2 LQKENI. CDR3: CASSLRTAREGEKLFF. As DNA, the CDR3 is TGTGCCAGCTCACTGAGGACAGCTAGAGAGGGGGAAAAACTGTTTTTT.

The CDR3 loop is CAIQSAGLAETQYF. In nucleotides, the CDR3 is TGTGCCATCCAATCCGCAGGGTTGGCGGAGACCCAGTACTTC. The chain joins TRBV10-3 to TRBJ2-5, with D possibly matching TRBD1 (5 bases). V was cut by 8 bases and J by 5 bases, with 18 bases left in between. Germline V gene data show CDR1 as ENHRY and CDR2 as SYGVKD. The CDR3 sequence is 14 residues long.

This clone was seen at least ten times. The chain joins TRBV2 to TRBJ2-7, with D possibly being TRBD2 (7 bases). V shed 8 bases and J shed 2 bases, with 16 bases lying between them. The CDR3 has 14 residues. The germline V gene has CDR1 SNHLY and CDR2 FYNNEI. CDR3 loop: CASGWGGQPYEQYF. In DNA, the CDR3 is TGTGCCAGCGGCTGGGGGGGACAACCCTACGAGCAGTACTTC.

This chain links TRBV6-2 or TRBV6-3 with TRBJ2-7, with 8 bases fitting TRBD2. J was trimmed by 6 bases and V by 5 bases; bases with no gene match: 9. The CDR3 contains 14 residues. Per the germline V gene, CDR1 is MNHEY and CDR2 is SVGEGT. The CDR3 DNA sequence: TGTGCCAGCAGTCAGAGCGGGAGCGGGTCCGAGCAGTACTTC. The encoded protein is CASSQSGSGSEQYF.

The V and J genes are TRBV6-4 and TRBJ2-1, with 15 bases that match TRBD2. J gave up 6 bases and V 4 bases, and 1 base lay outside the gene matches. The V gene's germline CDR1 is MRHNA and CDR2 SNTAGT. The CDR3 is made up of 15 amino acids. The CDR3 sequence: CASSGTSGGANEQFF. CDR3 nucleotide sequence: TGTGCCAGCAGTGGGACTAGCGGGGGGGCCAATGAGCAGTTCTTC.

The rearrangement uses TRBV2 and TRBJ2-2; the D gene is possibly TRBD2 (5 bases). V was cut by 11 bases and J by 3 bases, with 22 bases left in between. CDR1 SNHLY and CDR2 FYNNEI come from the germline V gene. The CDR3 is made up of 16 amino acids. CDR3 protein: CARRPGEFCYTGELFF. CDR3 sequence (DNA): TGTGCCCGCCGCCCCGGGGAGTTCTGTTACACCGGGGAGCTGTTTTTT. The variable domain in full, completed from reference TRBV2 and TRBJ2-2, reads EPEVTQTPSHQVTQMGQEVILRCVPISNHLYFYWYRQILGQKVEFLVSFYNNEISEKSEIFDDQFSVERPDGSNFTLKIRSTKLEDSAMYFCARRPGEFCYTGELFFGEGSRLTVL.

In this sample, this clone turned up once. The chain recombines TRBV11-3 with TRBJ2-5; D unresolved. The germline V and J ends were trimmed by 5 bases and 3 bases, with 16 bases remaining between them. CDR1 SGHNT and CDR2 YENEEA come from the germline V gene. The CDR3 runs 15 residues. The CDR3 reads CASSPGLYREETQYF. Written as DNA, the CDR3 is TGTGCCAGCAGCCCCGGCCTGTATCGGGAAGAGACCCAGTACTTC.

V usage is TRBV6-8 and J usage is TRBJ2-5; 16 bases match TRBD2. The CDR3 has 19 amino acids. Germline-derived CDR1 and CDR2 are MNHGY and SAAAGT. V shed 6 bases and J 6 bases; nucleotides not matched to a gene: 16. CDR3 sequence reads: CASRPHPGTSGGGVKTQYF. CDR3 bases: TGTGCCAGCAGACCTCACCCCGGGACTAGCGGGGGGGGTGTGAAGACCCAGTACTTC.

This chain connects TRBV30 to TRBJ1-1; D possibly corresponds to TRBD1 (5 bases). The length of the CDR3 is 13 residues. Looked up from germline, CDR1 is GTSNPN and CDR2 is SVGIG (reference sequence). With 2 bases removed from V and 8 bases from J, the gap between germline ends came to 15 bases. In DNA form, the CDR3 reads TGTGCCTGGAGTCCCGGCCAGACAGTGGAAGCTTTCTTT. It translates to CAWSPGQTVEAFF.

The sample holds a few counts of this clone. This chain joins TRBV19 and TRBJ1-5; D not resolved. The CDR3 sequence is 8 residues long. Germline loops: CDR1 LNHDA, CDR2 SQIVND (reference sequence). V dropped 6 bases and J dropped 10 bases, with 1 base sitting between them. The chain's CDR3 is CASSPQHF. DNA for the CDR3: TGTGCCAGTAGCCCCCAGCATTTT.

The chain uses TRBV18 and TRBJ2-7; D possibly uses TRBD1 or TRBD2 (5 bases each). Trimming cost V 2 bases and J 2 bases, with 7 bases left between them. Germline V gene sequence: CDR1 KGHSH, CDR2 LQKENI. The CDR3 spans 13 residues. CDR3 DNA: TGTGCCAGCTCACCAGGGACCCCCTACGAGCAGTACTTC. Encoded protein: CASSPGTPYEQYF. The full variable domain, completed using reference TRBV18 and TRBJ2-7, is NAGVMQNPRHLVRRRGQEARLRCSPMKGHSHVYWYRQLPEEGLKFMVYLQKENIIDESGMPKERFSAEFPKEGPSILRIQQVVRGDSAAYFCASSPGTPYEQYFGPGTRLTVT.

V usage is TRBV7-2 and J usage is TRBJ2-3; 12 positions agree with TRBD2. This CDR3 has 13 amino acids. With V trimmed by 8 bases and J by 7 bases, 4 bases remained unmatched. Germline assignment: CDR1 SGHTA and CDR2 FQGNSA. The CDR3 sequence: CASSGTSGYTQYF. CDR3 sequence (DNA): TGTGCCAGCTCCGGGACTAGCGGGTATACGCAGTATTTT.

The V call is TRBV11-2, the J call TRBJ1-4; D is uncertain. V gave up 1 base and J gave up 0 bases, with 9 bases separating them. Germline lookup yields CDR1 SGHAT and CDR2 FQNNGV. The CDR3 totals 16 residues. The CDR3 region is CASSLGVDSTNEKLFF. CDR3 coding DNA: TGTGCCAGCAGCTTAGGAGTCGACTCAACTAATGAAAAACTGTTTTTT. Drawing the rest from reference TRBV11-2 and TRBJ1-4, the complete variable domain is EAGVAQSPRYKIIEKRQSVAFWCNPISGHATLYWYQQILGQGPKLLIQFQNNGVVDDSQLPKDRFSAERLKGVDSTLKIQPAKLEDSAVYLCASSLGVDSTNEKLFFGSGTQLSVL.

The chain employs TRBV2 and TRBJ2-5; the D gene is possibly TRBD2 (5 bases). Germline CDR1 SNHLY, CDR2 FYNNEI. CDR3 length equals 14 residues. With 7 bases removed from V and 4 bases from J, the gap between germline ends came to 16 bases. The CDR3 DNA reads TGTGCCAGCACTAGGACTGGCACCCGAGAGACCCAGTACTTC. This sequence encodes CASTRTGTRETQYF.

V usage is TRBV30 and J usage is TRBJ2-1, with 7 nucleotides matching TRBD2. J lost 7 bases, V lost 0 bases, and 0 bases had no gene match. The CDR3 loop spans 12 amino acids. Germline CDR1 GTSNPN, CDR2 SVGIG (reference sequence). CDR3 sequence reads: CAWSVLANEQFF. CDR3 nucleotide sequence: TGTGCCTGGAGTGTACTAGCGAATGAGCAGTTCTTC.

The chain links TRBV27 to TRBJ2-7; 7 bases align to TRBD2. Germline CDR1 is MNHEY and CDR2 is SMNVEV (reference sequence). Losses at the gene ends were 1 base for V and 6 bases for J; bases not matched to a gene: 6. CDR3 length equals 14 residues. The CDR3: CASSLWREQREQYF. Here the CDR3 DNA reads TGTGCCAGCAGTTTATGGCGGGAGCAGCGCGAGCAGTACTTC.